Given below is one T cell receptor beta chain in context. Its antigen is not identified. The CDR3 end falls 3 residues outside the read, so it is completed with the germline J gene. Looked up from germline, CDR1 is SNHLY and CDR2 is FYNNEI. V was clipped by 6 bases and J by 3 bases, with 5 bases between them. The CDR3 runs to 11 residues. This record belongs to a study of T cells in women clearing cervical HPV infection. For the study at large: Donors had HPV16-related CIN3 or worse; 2 had invasive cancer. Blood came at first lesion visit for cases, post-clearance for controls.

Points from the study as a whole: Each sample's T-cell count was unknown, possibly confounding richness. TRBV6-7 relative abundance averaged roughly 0.099% in cases and about 0.17% in controls.

Using immunoSEQ multiplex PCR, the repertoire was profiled, and TCRdb retains in-frame clones only, with some absent. The listing records over 30,000 clones. The sequenced material came from blood buffy coat. The rearrangement links TRBV2 to TRBJ1-2; D unresolved. This receptor was taken from a woman aged 18 to 69 with a cervical HPV16 infection that either progressed to CIN3+ or cleared (not recorded which). The covered CDR3 bases are TGTGCCAGCAGCTTCGACTATGGC. Translating gives CASSFDYG. The whole CDR3 protein reads CASSFDYGYTF. The whole variable domain, filled in from reference TRBV2 and TRBJ1-2, reads EPEVTQTPSHQVTQMGQEVILRCVPISNHLYFYWYRQILGQKVEFLVSFYNNEISEKSEIFDDQFSVERPDGSNFTLKIRSTKLEDSAMYFCASSFDYGYTFGSGTRLTVV.